The clone carrying this TCR beta chain has more than one count but fewer than ten. V lost 4 bases to trimming and J lost 3 bases, with 18 bases between them. This CDR3 is built from 15 residues. The germline gives CDR1 SQVTM, CDR2 ANQGSEA. Combining iRepertoire HTBI primers with Arm-PCR of CDR3 regions, the authors built TCR beta libraries. One entry per CDR3 protein results from TCRdb running MiXCR on the multiplex PCR reads. Altogether approximately 560,000 distinct CDR3 sequences are present, roughly a sixth being singletons, with the ten largest covering approximately 12%. The time point: newly diagnosed GD, antithyroid drugs for less than 3 months. Scientists built the TCR library using RNA that was extracted from PBMCs. The source of the sample is a study of regulatory T cells in long-lasting Graves disease. These data were also reused for a study on T cells in Graves' hyperthyroidism and ophthalmopathy. According to that study: In the first-round RT-PCR of the TCR CDR3, the HTBI primer set was used.

This receptor was identified in a man between 18 and 35 years old with Graves disease. The sample consisted of peripheral blood mononuclear cells (PBMCs), taken at new diagnosis, from a patient treated with antithyroid drugs. V and J are TRBV29-1 and TRBJ1-1; TRBD1 is a possible D gene (5 bases). CDR3 in amino acids: CSVAKSLGADTEAFF. CDR3 coding DNA: TGCAGCGTTGCGAAGAGCTTAGGGGCGGACACTGAAGCTTTCTTT. Full variable domain (outside the CDR3, taken from reference TRBV29-1 and TRBJ1-1): SAVISQKPSRDICQRGTSLTIQCQVDSQVTMMFWYRQQPGQSLTLIATANQGSEATYESGFVIDKFPISRPNLTFSTLTVSNMSPEDSSIYLCSVAKSLGADTEAFFGQGTRLTVV.